This passage covers 10 T cell receptor beta chains from one sample sequenced in a study of cytomegalovirus exposure and HLA in healthy donors. The PCR ran on 60 Vbeta and 13 Jbeta primers. Profiled with immunoSEQ multiplex PCR; TCRdb holds only in-frame clones, not every one. This table lists about 130,000 clones. Input material: PBMCs. All receptors derive from a man aged 30 to 45 in good health and CMV-seronegative.

This chain links TRBV28 with TRBJ1-5; D is uncertain. This CDR3 region has 14 residues. The V and J ends lost 7 bases and 5 bases respectively, with 15 bases between them. Germline loops: CDR1 MDHEN, CDR2 SYDVKM. DNA of the CDR3: TGTGCCAGCACCGTACCGGACTTTGATCAGCCCCAGCATTTT. It translates to CASTVPDFDQPQHF.

The chain combines TRBV19 with TRBJ2-6; perhaps TRBD2 as D (6 bases). V dropped 5 bases and J dropped 0 bases, with 17 bases sitting between them. This CDR3 region has 18 residues. Germline CDR1 and CDR2: LNHDA and SQIVND (reference sequence). Written as DNA, the CDR3 is TGTGCCAGTAGTCCCCGCAGGGAGGTTGGCTCTGGGGCCAACGTCCTGACTTTC. It yields the protein CASSPRREVGSGANVLTF.

The chain couples TRBV25-1 to TRBJ2-3, with 9 bases identical to TRBD1. In germline, CDR1 is MGHDK, CDR2 SYGVNS. This CDR3 has 15 residues. The ends lost 8 bases at V and 2 bases at J; junction bases unmatched: 8. The CDR3 sequence: CASESGTGSTDTQYF. DNA of the CDR3: TGTGCCAGCGAATCCGGGACAGGGTCCACAGATACGCAGTATTTT.

The V gene is TRBV6-4, the J gene TRBJ2-7; 13 nucleotides align to TRBD2. CDR1 is MRHNA and CDR2 is SNTAGT in the germline V gene. The J segment lost 5 bases and the V segment lost 5 bases, leaving 9 bases of the junction unmatched. The CDR3 contains 16 residues. The CDR3 DNA reads as TGTGCCAGCAGTCCTGTCGGACTAGCGGGAGCTGACGAGCAGTACTTC. Protein sequence: CASSPVGLAGADEQYF.

The V call is TRBV5-4, the J call TRBJ2-1; D is unresolved. Germline loops: CDR1 SGHNT, CDR2 YYREEE (reference sequence). V lost 0 bases and J lost 7, with 11 bases in between. The CDR3 contains 14 residues. For the CDR3, the DNA is TGTGCCAGCAGCTTGGCAGGCTTCCCTAATGAGCAGTTCTTC. Amino acid sequence: CASSLAGFPNEQFF.

The gene calls are TRBV2 and TRBJ1-2; possibly TRBD1 for D (6 bases). CDR3 length: 14 residues. In germline, CDR1 is SNHLY, CDR2 FYNNEI. Trimming cost V 5 bases and J 3 bases, with 13 bases left between them. CDR3 amino acids: CASSFKGGDYGYTF. DNA for the CDR3: TGTGCCAGCAGTTTTAAGGGGGGGGACTATGGCTACACCTTC.

Turning to this clone: The germline gene is not matched at one end of the junction; a read error may be the cause. The chain carries TRBV5-5 and TRBJ2-7; D may be TRBD1 (5 bases). The length of the CDR3 is 15 residues. CDR1 is SGHKS, CDR2 YYEKEE, per germline (reference sequence). The CDR3 sequence: CASRKTAGQAYEQYF. Written as DNA, the CDR3 is TGTGCCAGCAGGAAAACGGCAGGGCAAGCCTATGAGCAGTACTTC.

The chain couples TRBV14 to TRBJ2-3, with 9 nucleotides matching TRBD2. The CDR3 spans 14 residues. With 8 bases clipped from V and 5 bases from J, the junction kept 8 bases outside the gene matches. Germline values: CDR1 SGHDN, CDR2 FVKESK. The CDR3 protein is CASRLAGVVDTQYF. The DNA of the CDR3 is TGTGCCAGCCGTTTAGCGGGAGTTGTAGATACGCAGTATTTT.

This sequence joins TRBV6-5 and TRBJ1-4, with TRBD1 matching over 7 bases. CDR3 length: 16 amino acids. Looked up from germline, CDR1 is MNHEY and CDR2 is SVGAGI. With 4 bases clipped from V and 3 bases from J, the junction kept 8 bases outside the gene matches. DNA for the CDR3: TGTGCCAGCAGTTCACGATTGACAGGGTCTAATGAAAAACTGTTTTTT. Its protein is CASSSRLTGSNEKLFF.

The chain is built from TRBV6-5 and TRBJ1-2; possible D gene TRBD1, 6 bases. V lost 6 bases to trimming and J lost 6 bases, with 20 bases between them. The CDR3 consists of 15 residues. CDR1 is MNHEY, CDR2 SVGAGI, per germline. The chain's CDR3 is CASSWAVSGVDGYTF. The CDR3 coding sequence is TGTGCCAGCAGCTGGGCCGTGTCAGGGGTTGATGGCTACACCTTC.